The present T cell receptor beta chain was sequenced within a study of technical replicates of blood from a handful of donors. Trimming took off 0 bases at V and 7 bases at J, with 7 bases between the two ends. Germline V gives CDR1 SGDLS, CDR2 YYNGEE. The CDR3 runs 13 residues. Profiled with immunoSEQ multiplex PCR; TCRdb holds only in-frame clones, not every one. The sample consists of around 79,000 clones, approximately 94% of them appearing once. The sequenced material came from T cells isolated from PBMCs. The V gene is TRBV9, the J gene TRBJ1-4; D remains ambiguous. This clonotype was obtained from a human donor in good health. The CDR3 reads CASSVGGSEKLFF. CDR3 DNA: TGTGCCAGCAGCGTAGGAGGGAGTGAAAAACTGTTTTTT.